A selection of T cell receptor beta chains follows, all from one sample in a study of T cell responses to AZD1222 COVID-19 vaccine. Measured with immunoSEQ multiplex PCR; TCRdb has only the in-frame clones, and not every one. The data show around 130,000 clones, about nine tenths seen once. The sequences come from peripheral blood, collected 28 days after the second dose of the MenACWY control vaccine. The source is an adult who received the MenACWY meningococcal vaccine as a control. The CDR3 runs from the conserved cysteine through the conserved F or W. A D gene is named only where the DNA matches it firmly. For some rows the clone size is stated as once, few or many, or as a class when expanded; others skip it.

CASSFSNQPQHF,TGTGCCAGCAGTTTTTCCAATCAGCCCCAGCATTTT,TRBJ1-5,.,TRBV12-3/TRBV12-4,.
CASSPGGVSTDTQYF,TGTGCCAGCAGCCCGGGGGGGGTTAGCACAGATACGCAGTATTTT,TRBJ2-3,TRBD2,TRBV6-5,.
CASSRLGHSTDTQYF,TGTGCCAGCAGCCGACTAGGCCATAGCACAGATACGCAGTATTTT,TRBJ2-3,.,TRBV28,few
CASSFGLLAGLDNEQFF,TGTGCCAGCAGCTTCGGGCTGCTGGCGGGATTGGACAATGAGCAGTTCTTC,TRBJ2-1,.,TRBV11-2,.
CATSVEGRSEQFF,TGTGCCACCAGTGTCGAGGGACGGAGTGAGCAGTTCTTC,TRBJ2-1,.,TRBV24-1,.
CASSMRDSNQPQHF,TGTGCCAGTAGTATGAGAGATAGCAATCAGCCCCAGCATTTT,TRBJ1-5,.,TRBV19,.
CASTAGFYGYTF,TGTGCCAGTACGGCAGGGTTCTATGGCTACACCTTC,TRBJ1-2,.,TRBV19,.
CASRDSRAKGTGELFF,TGTGCCAGCAGGGACTCTAGGGCAAAGGGTACCGGGGAGCTGTTTTTT,TRBJ2-2,.,TRBV2,.
CASSPDEGTDTQYF,TGTGCCAGCTCACCAGACGAGGGTACAGATACGCAGTATTTT,TRBJ2-3,.,TRBV18,.
CASSGYWGGLYNEQFF,TGTGCCAGCAGCGGGTATTGGGGGGGGCTATACAATGAGCAGTTCTTC,TRBJ2-1,.,TRBV3-1/TRBV3-2,few
CASRTGTGAYQPQHF,TGTGCCAGTAGAACCGGGACAGGAGCATATCAGCCCCAGCATTTT,TRBJ1-5,TRBD1,TRBV19,once
CASSYSVQGNTEAFF,TGTGCCAGCAGTTACTCGGTGCAGGGTAACACTGAAGCTTTCTTT,TRBJ1-1,.,TRBV6-5,.
CASNRGQQNTGELFF,TGTGCCAGCAATCGTGGACAGCAGAACACCGGGGAGCTGTTTTTT,TRBJ2-2,.,TRBV6-5,.
CASSPPGGTGELFF,TGTGCCAGCAGCCCCCCGGGGGGCACCGGGGAGCTGTTTTTT,TRBJ2-2,TRBD2,TRBV7-3,.
CASSFGTAQNQPQHF,TGCGCCAGCAGCTTTGGGACAGCCCAAAATCAGCCCCAGCATTTT,TRBJ1-5,TRBD1,TRBV5-1,.
CASSPQVKSTDTQYF,TGTGCCAGCAGCCCCCAGGTGAAGAGCACAGATACGCAGTATTTT,TRBJ2-3,.,TRBV9,once
CASTPGTGGVYEQYF,TGCGCCAGCACCCCCGGGACAGGGGGCGTATACGAGCAGTACTTC,TRBJ2-7,TRBD1,TRBV5-1,.
CATSERGGREYQPQHF,TGTGCCACCAGTGAAAGGGGGGGGCGGGAATATCAGCCCCAGCATTTT,TRBJ1-5,.,TRBV24-1,.
CASSEALGQINQPQHF,TGTGCCAGCAGTGAAGCGCTTGGGCAGATCAATCAGCCCCAGCATTTT,TRBJ1-5,.,TRBV2,.
CASGGQKANSPLHF,TGTGCCAGCGGCGGACAGAAGGCTAATTCACCCCTCCACTTT,TRBJ1-6,.,TRBV4-2,.
CASSYAGLAGLAQYF,TGTGCCAGCAGTTACGCCGGGCTAGCGGGGCTCGCGCAGTACTTC,TRBJ2-7,TRBD2,TRBV6-5,.
CSVATSGRVNEQFF,TGCAGCGTCGCCACTAGCGGGAGAGTAAATGAGCAGTTCTTC,TRBJ2-1,TRBD2,TRBV29-1,.
CSVDGVRGYTF,TGCAGCGTTGATGGGGTGAGAGGCTACACCTTC,TRBJ1-2,.,TRBV29-1,once
CSVEGNRGAYEQYF,TGCAGCGTTGAAGGGAACAGGGGAGCCTACGAGCAGTACTTC,TRBJ2-7,TRBD1,TRBV29-1,.
CASLSSVNEQFF,TGTGCCAGTCTATCTAGTGTTAATGAGCAGTTCTTC,TRBJ2-1,.,TRBV6-6,.
CASSQVEPDRVTGNTIYF,TGTGCCAGCAGCCAAGTCGAACCCGACAGGGTAACTGGAAACACCATATATTTT,TRBJ1-3,TRBD1,TRBV3-1/TRBV3-2,.
CASSYAGAVGNTIYF,TGTGCCAGCAGTTACGCGGGGGCGGTTGGAAACACCATATATTTT,TRBJ1-3,.,TRBV6-6,.
CASSTGNSPLHF,TGTGCCAGCAGTACAGGGAATTCACCCCTCCACTTT,TRBJ1-6,.,TRBV6-2/TRBV6-3,many
CASSQHFRGAGNTIYF,TGCGCCAGCAGCCAACATTTCAGGGGGGCTGGAAACACCATATATTTT,TRBJ1-3,TRBD1,TRBV4-3,.
CSASPGKRAEAFF,TGCAGTGCTAGTCCCGGGAAGAGGGCTGAAGCTTTCTTT,TRBJ1-1,.,TRBV20-1,.
CASSEARGNYGYTF,TGTGCCAGCAGTGAAGCGCGCGGGAACTATGGCTACACCTTC,TRBJ1-2,.,TRBV2,.
CASSLPGTTGNTIYF,TGTGCCAGCAGCCTACCGGGGACCACAGGAAACACCATATATTTT,TRBJ1-3,.,TRBV14,.
CASSPGGGNQPQHF,TGTGCCAGCAGCCCGGGGGGAGGGAATCAGCCCCAGCATTTT,TRBJ1-5,.,TRBV7-9,.
CASSRTTGLETQYF,TGTGCCAGCAGCCGGACCACTGGACTGGAGACCCAGTACTTC,TRBJ2-5,.,TRBV7-2,.
CASSYSSPSSGNTIYF,TGTGCCAGCAGTTACTCGTCACCGAGCTCTGGAAACACCATATATTTT,TRBJ1-3,.,TRBV6-5,.
CASGGQMNTEAFF,TGTGCCAGCGGGGGGCAAATGAACACTGAAGCTTTCTTT,TRBJ1-1,.,TRBV7-9,.
CASSNGLASVNEQFF,TGTGCCAGCAGCAATGGACTAGCTAGCGTCAATGAGCAGTTCTTC,TRBJ2-1,TRBD2,TRBV7-2,.
CASSSPASTDTQYF,TGTGCCAGTAGTAGCCCGGCCTCCACAGATACGCAGTATTTT,TRBJ2-3,.,TRBV19,once
CASSPGTGAANEQFF,TGTGCCAGCAGCCCGGGGACAGGGGCGGCCAATGAGCAGTTCTTC,TRBJ2-1,TRBD1,TRBV7-6,.
CAVIGGRGYTF,TGTGCCGTAATAGGGGGCCGTGGCTACACCTTC,TRBJ1-2,TRBD1,TRBV7-2,.
CSAFEAGELFF,TGCAGCGCCTTCGAAGCCGGGGAGCTGTTTTTT,TRBJ2-2,.,TRBV29-1,once
CASSPGTGLWNEQFF,TGTGCCAGCAGTCCGGGGACAGGGTTATGGAATGAGCAGTTCTTC,TRBJ2-1,TRBD1,TRBV27,.